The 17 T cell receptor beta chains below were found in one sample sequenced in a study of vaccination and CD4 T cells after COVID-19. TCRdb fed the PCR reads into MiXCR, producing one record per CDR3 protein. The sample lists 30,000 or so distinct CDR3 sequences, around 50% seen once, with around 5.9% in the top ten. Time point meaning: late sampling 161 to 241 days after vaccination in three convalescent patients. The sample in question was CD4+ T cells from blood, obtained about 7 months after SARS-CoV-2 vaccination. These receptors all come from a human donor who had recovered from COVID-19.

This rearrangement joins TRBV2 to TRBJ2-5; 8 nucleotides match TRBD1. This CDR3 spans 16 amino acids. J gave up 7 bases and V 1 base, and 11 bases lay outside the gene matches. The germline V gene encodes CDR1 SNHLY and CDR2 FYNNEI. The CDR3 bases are TGTGCCAGCAGTGAAGGCAGGGGGCTAACTGGGGGGACCCAGTACTTC. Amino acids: CASSEGRGLTGGTQYF.

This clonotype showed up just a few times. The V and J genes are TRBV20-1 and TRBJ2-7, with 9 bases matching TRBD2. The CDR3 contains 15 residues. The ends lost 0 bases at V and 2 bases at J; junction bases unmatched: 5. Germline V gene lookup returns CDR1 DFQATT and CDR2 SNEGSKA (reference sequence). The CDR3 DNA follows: TGCAGTGCTAGAGATTGGTCTAGCGGGACCTACGAGCAGTACTTC. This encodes CSARDWSSGTYEQYF.

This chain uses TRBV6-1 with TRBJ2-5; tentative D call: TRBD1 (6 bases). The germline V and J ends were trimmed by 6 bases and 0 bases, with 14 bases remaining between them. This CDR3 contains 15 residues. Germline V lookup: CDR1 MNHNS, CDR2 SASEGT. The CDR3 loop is CASSSLRQDQETQYF. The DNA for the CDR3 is TGTGCCAGCAGCTCCCTACGACAGGACCAAGAGACCCAGTACTTC.

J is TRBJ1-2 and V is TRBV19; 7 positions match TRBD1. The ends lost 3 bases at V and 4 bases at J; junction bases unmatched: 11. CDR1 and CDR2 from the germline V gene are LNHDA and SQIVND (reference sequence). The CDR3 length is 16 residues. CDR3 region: CASSIGRGRSSYGYTF. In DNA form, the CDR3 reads TGTGCCAGTAGTATCGGCAGGGGGAGGTCTAGCTATGGCTACACCTTC.

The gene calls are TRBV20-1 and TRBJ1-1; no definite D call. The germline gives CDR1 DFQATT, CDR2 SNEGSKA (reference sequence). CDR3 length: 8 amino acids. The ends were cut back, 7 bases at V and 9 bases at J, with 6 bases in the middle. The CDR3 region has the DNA TGCAGTGACGCGAAAGCTTTCTTT. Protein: CSDAKAFF.

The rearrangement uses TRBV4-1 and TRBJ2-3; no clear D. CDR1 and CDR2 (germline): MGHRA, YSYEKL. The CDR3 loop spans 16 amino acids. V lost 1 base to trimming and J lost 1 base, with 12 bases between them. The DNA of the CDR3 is TGCGCCAGCAGCCAAGGAATGGGTTTGGGCACAGATACGCAGTATTTT. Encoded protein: CASSQGMGLGTDTQYF.

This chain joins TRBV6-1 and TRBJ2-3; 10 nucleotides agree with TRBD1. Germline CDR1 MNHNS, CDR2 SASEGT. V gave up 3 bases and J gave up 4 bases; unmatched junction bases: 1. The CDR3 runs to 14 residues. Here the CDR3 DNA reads TGTGCCAGCAGTGAGGGGACAGGGGCAGATACGCAGTATTTT. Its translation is CASSEGTGADTQYF.

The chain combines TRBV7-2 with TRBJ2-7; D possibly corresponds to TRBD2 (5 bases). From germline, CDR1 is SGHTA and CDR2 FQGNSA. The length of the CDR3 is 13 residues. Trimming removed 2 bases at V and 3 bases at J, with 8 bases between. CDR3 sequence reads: CASSLMAGYEQYF. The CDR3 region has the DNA TGTGCCAGCAGCTTAATGGCGGGCTACGAGCAGTACTTC.

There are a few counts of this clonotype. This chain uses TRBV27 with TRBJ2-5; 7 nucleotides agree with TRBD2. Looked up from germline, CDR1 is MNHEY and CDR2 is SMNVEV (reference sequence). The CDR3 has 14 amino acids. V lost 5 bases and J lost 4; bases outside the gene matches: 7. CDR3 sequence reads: CASSAYGTTETQYF. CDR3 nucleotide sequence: TGTGCCAGCAGTGCCTACGGGACTACAGAGACCCAGTACTTC.

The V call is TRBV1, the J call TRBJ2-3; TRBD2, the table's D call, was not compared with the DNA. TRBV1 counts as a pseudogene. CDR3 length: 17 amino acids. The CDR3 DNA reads TGCACCAGCTTTCCGACTAGCGGGAGAGGGCCCACAGATACGCAGTATTTT. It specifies CTSFPTSGRGPTDTQYF.

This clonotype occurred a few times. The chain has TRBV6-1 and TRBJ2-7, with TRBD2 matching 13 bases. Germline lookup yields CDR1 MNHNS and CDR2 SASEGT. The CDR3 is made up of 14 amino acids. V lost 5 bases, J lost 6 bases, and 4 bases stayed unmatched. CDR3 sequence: CASSIGLAGVEQYF. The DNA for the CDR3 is TGTGCCAGCAGTATCGGACTAGCGGGAGTCGAGCAGTACTTC.

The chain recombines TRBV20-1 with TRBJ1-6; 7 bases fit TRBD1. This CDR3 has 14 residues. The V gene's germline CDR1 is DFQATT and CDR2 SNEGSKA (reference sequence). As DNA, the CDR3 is TGCGCCTTCCCTGAAAAGGGGGCAAATTCACCCCTCCACTTT. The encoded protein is CAFPEKGANSPLHF.

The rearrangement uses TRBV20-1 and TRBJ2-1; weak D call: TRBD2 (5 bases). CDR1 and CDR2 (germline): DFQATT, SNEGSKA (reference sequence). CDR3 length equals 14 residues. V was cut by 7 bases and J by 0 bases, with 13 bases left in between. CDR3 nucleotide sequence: TGCAGTGTGAGGGCAAGCTTCTCCTACAATGAGCAGTTCTTC. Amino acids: CSVRASFSYNEQFF.

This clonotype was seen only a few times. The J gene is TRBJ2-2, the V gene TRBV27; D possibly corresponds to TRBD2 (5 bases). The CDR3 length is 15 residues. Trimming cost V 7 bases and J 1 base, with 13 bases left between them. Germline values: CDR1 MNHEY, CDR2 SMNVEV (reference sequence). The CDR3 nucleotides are TGTGCCAGCAAAGACTACCCCGTGAACACCGGGGAGCTGTTTTTT. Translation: CASKDYPVNTGELFF.

CDR3 protein: CASRMSGDNEQFF. As DNA, the CDR3 is TGTGCCAGCAGGATGAGCGGAGACAATGAGCAGTTCTTC. The genes are TRBV6-1 and TRBJ2-1, with a weak D call TRBD2 (5 bases). Trimming pared 6 bases from V and 5 bases from J, leaving 11 bases between. The germline V gene encodes CDR1 MNHNS and CDR2 SASEGT. The CDR3 sequence is 13 residues long.

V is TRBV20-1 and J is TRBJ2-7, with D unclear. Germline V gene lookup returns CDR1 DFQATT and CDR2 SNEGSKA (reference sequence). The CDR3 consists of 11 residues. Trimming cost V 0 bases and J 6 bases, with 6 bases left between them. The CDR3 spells CSARDHREQYF. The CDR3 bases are TGCAGTGCTAGAGATCACCGCGAGCAGTACTTC.

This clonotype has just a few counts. The CDR3 sequence is CASRPQGTAANQPQHF. CDR3 DNA sequence: TGTGCCAGCAGGCCCCAAGGGACGGCAGCGAATCAGCCCCAGCATTTT. The chain links TRBV28 to TRBJ1-5; D perhaps matches TRBD1 (5 bases). Germline V gene data show CDR1 as MDHEN and CDR2 as SYDVKM. This CDR3 comprises 16 residues. Trimming shortened V by 6 bases and J by 4 bases, and 19 bases separated the two germline ends.